Below, one T cell receptor beta chain is given with its context. The antigen remains undetermined. This sample stems from a study of cytotoxic CD8 clonotypes in ibrutinib-treated CLL. Repertoires were generated with immunoSEQ multiplex PCR, while TCRdb's copy carries only in-frame clones and drops some. Of over 150,000 clones listed, around 70% are singletons. Regarding the study as a whole: Against age-matched healthy donors, baseline clonality ran higher and tracked circulating CD8+ T-cell counts.

The TCR was taken from a human donor with chronic lymphocytic leukemia. The source material was PBMCs, sampled after 24 months of ibrutinib treatment.

As DNA, the CDR3 is TGTGCCAGCAGGATCACAGGGGAACTCTATGGCTACACCTTC. As protein: CASRITGELYGYTF. The rearrangement uses TRBV28 and TRBJ1-2; TRBD1 agrees at 7 bases. The germline CDR1 and CDR2 sequences are MDHEN and SYDVKM. This CDR3 spans 14 amino acids. After removal of 6 bases from V and 4 bases from J, the junction contained 8 bases not matched to a gene.